This T cell receptor beta chain was identified in a study of blood T cells in healthy people across ages. Turning to the study itself: The capture of about one barcoded beta molecule per two T cells was achieved by template switching. The study, taken as a whole, reports: Naive CD4+ cells and diversity were both higher in long-lived donors than in aged donors.

The V gene's germline CDR1 is MGHDK and CDR2 SYGVNS. The length of the CDR3 is 13 residues. The ends were cut back, 8 bases at V and 5 bases at J, with 13 bases in the middle. This clonotype showed up just once. No antigen is known for it. Using a J-beta primer mix together with a sample-barcoded 5' primer, a second PCR was run for roughly 7 to 12 cycles. Carrying 12 random nucleotides, a template-switch adaptor labeled each individual cDNA molecule. Using its own MiXCR run on the 5' RACE reads, TCRdb lists one record per CDR3 protein. This table holds approximately 1.5 million distinct CDR3 sequences, 42% found once.

The sample comprised blood. V is TRBV25-1 and J is TRBJ2-1, with a possible D match to TRBD1 (6 bases). The sequence came from a woman under 30 in good health. This chain's CDR3 is CASGRGLNNEQFF. The CDR3 bases are TGTGCCAGCGGCAGGGGTCTCAACAATGAGCAGTTCTTC.